This note documents a single T cell receptor beta chain sequence. TCRdb's table, derived via immunoSEQ multiplex PCR, lists solely in-frame clones and lacks some. The sample has approximately 260,000 clones; about 88% are singletons. This record comes from a study of blood T cell repertoires in COVID-19. The length of the CDR3 is 16 residues. Trimming removed 4 bases from V and 8 bases from J, with 23 bases in between. Germline V gene lookup returns CDR1 MNHEY and CDR2 SVGEGT. Specimen: peripheral blood. The receptor comes from a woman in her thirties or forties who had recovered from COVID-19. This rearrangement joins TRBV6-2 or TRBV6-3 to TRBJ1-2; tentative D call: TRBD1 (5 bases). CDR3 region: CASSSRYRDWAPGYTF. The CDR3 nucleotides read TGTGCCAGCAGTTCACGTTACCGGGACTGGGCCCCGGGCTACACCTTC.